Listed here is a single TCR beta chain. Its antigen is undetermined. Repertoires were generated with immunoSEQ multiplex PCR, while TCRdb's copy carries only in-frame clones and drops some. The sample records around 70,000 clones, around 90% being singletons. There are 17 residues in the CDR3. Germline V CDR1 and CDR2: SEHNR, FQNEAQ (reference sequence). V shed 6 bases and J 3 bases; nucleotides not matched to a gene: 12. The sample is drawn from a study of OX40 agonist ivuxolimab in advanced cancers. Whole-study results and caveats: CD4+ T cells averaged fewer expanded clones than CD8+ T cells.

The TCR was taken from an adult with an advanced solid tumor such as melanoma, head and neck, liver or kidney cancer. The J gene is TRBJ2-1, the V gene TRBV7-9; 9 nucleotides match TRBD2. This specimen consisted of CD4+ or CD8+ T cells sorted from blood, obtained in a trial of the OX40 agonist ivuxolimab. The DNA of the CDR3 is TGTGCCAGCAGAGTTCAATTGGTAGCGGGAGTCTACAATGAGCAGTTCTTC. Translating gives CASRVQLVAGVYNEQFF.